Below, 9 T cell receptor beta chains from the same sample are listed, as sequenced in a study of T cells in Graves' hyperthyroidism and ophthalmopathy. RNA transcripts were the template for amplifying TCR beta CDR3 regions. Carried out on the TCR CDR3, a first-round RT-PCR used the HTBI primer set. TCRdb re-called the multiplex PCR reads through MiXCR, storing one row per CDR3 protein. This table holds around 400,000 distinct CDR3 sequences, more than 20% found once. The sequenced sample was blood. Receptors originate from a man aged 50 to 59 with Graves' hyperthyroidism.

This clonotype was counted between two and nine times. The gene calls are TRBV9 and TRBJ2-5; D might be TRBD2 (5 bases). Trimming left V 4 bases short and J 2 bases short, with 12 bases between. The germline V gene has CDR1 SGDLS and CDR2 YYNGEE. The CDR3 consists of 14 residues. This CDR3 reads CASSSGRGQETQYF. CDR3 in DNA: TGTGCCAGCAGCTCGGGAAGAGGGCAAGAGACCCAGTACTTC.

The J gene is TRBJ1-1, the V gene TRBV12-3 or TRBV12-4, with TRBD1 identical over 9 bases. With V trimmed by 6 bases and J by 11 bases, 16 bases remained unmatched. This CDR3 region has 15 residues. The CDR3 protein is CASRATGGELRWAFF. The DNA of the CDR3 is TGTGCCAGCAGAGCGACAGGGGGAGAGCTAAGGTGGGCTTTCTTT.

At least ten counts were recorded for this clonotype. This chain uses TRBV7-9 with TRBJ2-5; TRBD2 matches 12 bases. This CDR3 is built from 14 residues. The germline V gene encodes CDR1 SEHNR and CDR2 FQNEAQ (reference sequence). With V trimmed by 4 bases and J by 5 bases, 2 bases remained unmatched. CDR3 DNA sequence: TGTGCCAGCAGCTCCGGGACTAGCGGGGAGACCCAGTACTTC. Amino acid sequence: CASSSGTSGETQYF.

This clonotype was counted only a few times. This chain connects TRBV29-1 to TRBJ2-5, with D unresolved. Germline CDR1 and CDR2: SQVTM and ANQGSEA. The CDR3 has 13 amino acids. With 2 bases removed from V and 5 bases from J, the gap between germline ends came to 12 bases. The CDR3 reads CSVEKIGSETQYF. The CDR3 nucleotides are TGCAGCGTTGAAAAGATCGGTAGCGAGACCCAGTACTTC.

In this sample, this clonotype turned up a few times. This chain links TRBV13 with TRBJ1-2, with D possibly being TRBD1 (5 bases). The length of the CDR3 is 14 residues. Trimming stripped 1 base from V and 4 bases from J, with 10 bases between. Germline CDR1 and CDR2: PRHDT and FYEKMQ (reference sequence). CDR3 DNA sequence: TGTGCCAGCAGCTTAGAACAGGTCGGCTATGGCTACACCTTC. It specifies CASSLEQVGYGYTF.

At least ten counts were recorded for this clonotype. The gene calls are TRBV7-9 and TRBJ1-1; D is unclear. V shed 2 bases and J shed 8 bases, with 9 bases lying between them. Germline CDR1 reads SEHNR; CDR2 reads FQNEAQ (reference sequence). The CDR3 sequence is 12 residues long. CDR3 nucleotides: TGTGCCAGCAGCTTATCCCATGCCGAAGCTTTCTTT. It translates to CASSLSHAEAFF. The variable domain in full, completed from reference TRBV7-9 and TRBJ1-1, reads DTGVSQNPRHKITKRGQNVTFRCDPISEHNRLYWYRQTLGQGPEFLTYFQNEAQLEKSRLLSDRFSAERPKGSFSTLEIQRTEQGDSAMYLCASSLSHAEAFFGQGTRLTVV.

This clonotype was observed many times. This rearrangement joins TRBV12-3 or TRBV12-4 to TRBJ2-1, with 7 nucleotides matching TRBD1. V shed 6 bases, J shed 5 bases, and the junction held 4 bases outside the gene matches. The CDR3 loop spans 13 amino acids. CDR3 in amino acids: CASSTTGNNEQFF. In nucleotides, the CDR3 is TGTGCCAGCAGCACGACAGGGAACAATGAGCAGTTCTTC.

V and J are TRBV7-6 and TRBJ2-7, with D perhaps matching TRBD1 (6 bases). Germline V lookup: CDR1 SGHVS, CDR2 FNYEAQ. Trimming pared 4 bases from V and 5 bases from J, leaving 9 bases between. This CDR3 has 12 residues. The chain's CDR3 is CASSSDRNEQYF. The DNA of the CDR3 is TGTGCCAGCAGCTCCGACAGGAACGAGCAGTACTTC. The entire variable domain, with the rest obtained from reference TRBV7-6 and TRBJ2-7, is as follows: GAGVSQSPRYKVTKRGQDVALRCDPISGHVSLYWYRQALGQGPEFLTYFNYEAQQDKSGLPNDRFSAERPEGSISTLTIQRTEQRDSAMYRCASSSDRNEQYFGPGTRLTVT.

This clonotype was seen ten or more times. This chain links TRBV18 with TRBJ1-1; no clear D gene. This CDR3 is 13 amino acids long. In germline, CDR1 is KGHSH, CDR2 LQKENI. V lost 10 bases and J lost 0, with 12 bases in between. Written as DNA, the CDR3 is TGTGCCACCTCGGGCAGTATGAACACTGAAGCTTTCTTT. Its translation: CATSGSMNTEAFF. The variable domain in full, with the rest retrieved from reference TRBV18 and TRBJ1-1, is NAGVMQNPRHLVRRRGQEARLRCSPMKGHSHVYWYRQLPEEGLKFMVYLQKENIIDESGMPKERFSAEFPKEGPSILRIQQVVRGDSAAYFCATSGSMNTEAFFGQGTRLTVV.